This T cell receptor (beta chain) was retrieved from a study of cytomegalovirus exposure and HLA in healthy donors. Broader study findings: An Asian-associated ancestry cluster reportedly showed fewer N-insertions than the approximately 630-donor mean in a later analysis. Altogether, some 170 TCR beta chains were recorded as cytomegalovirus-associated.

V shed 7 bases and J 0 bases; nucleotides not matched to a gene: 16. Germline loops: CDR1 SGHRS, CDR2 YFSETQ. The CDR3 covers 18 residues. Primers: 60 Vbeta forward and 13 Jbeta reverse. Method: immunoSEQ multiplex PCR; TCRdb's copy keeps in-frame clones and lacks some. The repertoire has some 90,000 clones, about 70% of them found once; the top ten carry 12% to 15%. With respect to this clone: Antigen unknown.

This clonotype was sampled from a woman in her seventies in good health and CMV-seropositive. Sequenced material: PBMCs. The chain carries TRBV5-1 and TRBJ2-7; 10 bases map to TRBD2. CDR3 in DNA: TGCGCCAGCCAATGGGCTAGCGGGAGTGAGTGGGGCTCCTACGAGCAGTACTTC. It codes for CASQWASGSEWGSYEQYF. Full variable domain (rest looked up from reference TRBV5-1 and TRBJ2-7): KAGVTQTPRYLIKTRGQQVTLSCSPISGHRSVSWYQQTPGQGLQFLFEYFSETQRNKGNFPGRFSGRQFSNSRSEMNVSTLELGDSALYLCASQWASGSEWGSYEQYFGPGTRLTVT.